This T cell receptor (beta chain) was observed in a study of beta chain features in type 1 diabetes. Study background: The examined sorted cells totaled fewer than 140 million across samples.

Study-wide results and limits: The similarity of naive, central memory and Treg TCRB repertoires appeared greater among patients than among healthy donors. When Type 1 diabetes patients were examined, their TCRB CDR3s proved moderately but significantly shorter in all four CD4+ subsets. Possible PCR preference for shorter templates applied equally to patients and controls.

Every bit of the isolated RNA underwent reverse transcription, so sequencing read expressed TCRB transcripts. Some clones are missing from TCRdb's copy, which holds only in-frame ones; the method was immunoSEQ multiplex PCR. Of roughly 150,000 clones in the sample, around 10% are singletons; the top ten hold 0.5%. Via CD45RO/CCR7/CD25/CD127/CD95/CD27, cells of the CD4+ naive, central memory, regulatory and stem cell-like memory subsets were sorted. Comments on this clone: Its matching antigen is unknown.

The sequenced sample consisted of central memory CD4+ T cells from blood. This clonotype originated in a young man with type 1 diabetes.

The CDR3: CASSWTSVNTGELFF. CDR3 sequence (DNA): TGTGCCAGCAGCTGGACTAGCGTCAACACCGGGGAGCTGTTTTTT. This chain links TRBV7-9 with TRBJ2-2; TRBD2 matches 9 bases. Germline lookup yields CDR1 SEHNR and CDR2 FQNEAQ (reference sequence). V dropped 4 bases and J dropped 2; count of bases not matched to a gene: 2. There are 15 residues in the CDR3.